This T cell receptor (beta chain) was profiled in a study of blood T cell repertoires in COVID-19. Study summary: Donors in the United States, Italy and Spain gave samples during acute or convalescent COVID-19. PBMCs, B-cell-depleted T cells, or T cells were the source of the cDNA or gDNA that made up the material.

Seattle patient enrollment occurred during active infection, with longitudinal follow-up thereafter. In the original workflow: The assay estimated nucleated cells by amplifying reference gene primers. This table comes from immunoSEQ multiplex PCR, and its TCRdb copy is limited to in-frame clones, with some not included. The D gene and trimming were derived from the DNA, and the V and J assignments and clone size from that table. This sample has about half a million clones, with 85% to 90% found just once. This CDR3 region has 16 residues. Germline V lookup: CDR1 SGHDN, CDR2 FVKESK. Losses at the gene ends were 0 bases for V and 5 bases for J; bases not matched to a gene: 7.

This receptor was identified in a man aged 18 to 30 with COVID-19, enrolled during active disease. The sample comprised peripheral blood. The chain uses TRBV14 and TRBJ1-2; 9 bases align to TRBD1. The CDR3 sequence: CASSQDLGTGIYGYTF. In DNA form, the CDR3 reads TGTGCCAGCAGCCAAGATCTAGGGACAGGGATATATGGCTACACCTTC.